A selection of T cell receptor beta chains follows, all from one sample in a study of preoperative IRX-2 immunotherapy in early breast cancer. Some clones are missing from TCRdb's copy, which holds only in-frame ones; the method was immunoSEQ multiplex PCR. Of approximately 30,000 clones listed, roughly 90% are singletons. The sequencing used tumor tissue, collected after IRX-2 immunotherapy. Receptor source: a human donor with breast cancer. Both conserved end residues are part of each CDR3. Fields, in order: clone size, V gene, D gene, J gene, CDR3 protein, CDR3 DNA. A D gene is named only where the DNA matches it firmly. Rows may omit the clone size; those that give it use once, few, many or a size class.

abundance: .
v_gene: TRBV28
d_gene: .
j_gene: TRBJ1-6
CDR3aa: CASSLGFESSYNSPLHF
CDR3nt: TGTGCCAGCAGTTTAGGGTTCGAGAGCTCCTATAATTCACCCCTCCACTTT

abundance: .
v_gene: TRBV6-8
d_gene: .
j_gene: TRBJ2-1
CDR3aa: CASSAQPRGEQFF
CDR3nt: TGTGCCAGCAGTGCCCAACCGAGAGGGGAGCAGTTCTTC

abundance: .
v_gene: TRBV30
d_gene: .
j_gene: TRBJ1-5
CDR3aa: CAWSVGSYSNQPQHF
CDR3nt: TGTGCCTGGAGTGTAGGCAGCTATAGCAATCAGCCCCAGCATTTT

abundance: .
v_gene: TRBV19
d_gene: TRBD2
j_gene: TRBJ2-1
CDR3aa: CASTPSGTSGSISPCRNEQFF
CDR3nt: TGTGCCAGTACTCCCTCCGGGACTAGCGGGAGTATCTCCCCCTGTCGCAATGAGCAGTTCTTC

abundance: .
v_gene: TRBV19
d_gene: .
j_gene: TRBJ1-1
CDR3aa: CASSMGVDLNTEAFF
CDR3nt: TGTGCCAGTAGTATGGGTGTGGATCTGAACACTGAAGCTTTCTTT

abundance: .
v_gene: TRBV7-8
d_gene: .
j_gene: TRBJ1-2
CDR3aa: CASSVSGGYGYTF
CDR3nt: TGTGCCAGCAGCGTCTCGGGAGGTTATGGCTACACCTTC

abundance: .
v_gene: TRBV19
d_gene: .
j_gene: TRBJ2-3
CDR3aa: CASSDPPYTDTQYF
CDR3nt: TGTGCCAGTAGTGATCCTCCCTACACAGATACGCAGTATTTT

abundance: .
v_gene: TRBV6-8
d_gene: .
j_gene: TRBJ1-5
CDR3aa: CASRRGGKNQPQHF
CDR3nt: TGTGCCAGTCGCCGGGGGGGGAAAAATCAGCCCCAGCATTTT

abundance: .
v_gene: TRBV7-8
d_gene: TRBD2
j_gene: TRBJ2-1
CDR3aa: CARSGLLAGGSYNEQFF
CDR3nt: TGTGCCAGAAGCGGATTACTAGCGGGAGGCTCCTACAATGAGCAGTTCTTC

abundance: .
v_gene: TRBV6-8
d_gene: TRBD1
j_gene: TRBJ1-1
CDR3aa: CASTRTGVMNTEAFF
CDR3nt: TGTGCCAGCACTAGGACAGGGGTAATGAACACTGAAGCTTTCTTT

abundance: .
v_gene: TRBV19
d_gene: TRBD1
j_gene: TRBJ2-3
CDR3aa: CASSAGGGEATQYF
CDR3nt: TGTGCCAGTAGTGCAGGGGGCGGTGAAGCTACGCAGTATTTT

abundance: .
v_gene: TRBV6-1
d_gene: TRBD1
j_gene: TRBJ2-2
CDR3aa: CASSEAFGQGARTGELFF
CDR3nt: TGTGCCAGCAGTGAAGCGTTTGGACAGGGGGCTCGGACCGGGGAGCTGTTTTTT

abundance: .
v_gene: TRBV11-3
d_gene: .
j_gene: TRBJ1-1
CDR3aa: CASSLTRTNTEAFF
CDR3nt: TGTGCCAGCAGCCTTACTCGGACCAACACTGAAGCTTTCTTT

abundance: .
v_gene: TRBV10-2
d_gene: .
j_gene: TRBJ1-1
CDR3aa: CASSESRTEAFF
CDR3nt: TGCGCCAGCAGTGAGTCAAGGACTGAAGCTTTCTTT

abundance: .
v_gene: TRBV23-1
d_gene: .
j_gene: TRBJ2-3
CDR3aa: CASSLSLVSGADTQYF
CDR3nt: TGCGCCAGCAGCTTGTCTCTCGTGTCAGGAGCAGATACGCAGTATTTT

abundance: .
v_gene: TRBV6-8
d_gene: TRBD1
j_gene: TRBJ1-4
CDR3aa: CASSTRQGRRSNEKLFF
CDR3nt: TGTGCCAGCAGTACCCGACAGGGGAGGAGGTCTAATGAAAAACTGTTTTTT

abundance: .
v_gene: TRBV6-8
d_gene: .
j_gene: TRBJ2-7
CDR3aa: CASGSGQGGSYEQYF
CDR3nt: TGTGCCAGCGGATCCGGCCAGGGGGGCTCCTACGAGCAGTACTTC

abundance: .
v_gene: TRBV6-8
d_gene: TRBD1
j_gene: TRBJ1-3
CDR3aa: CASRSDRGSGNTIYF
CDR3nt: TGTGCCAGCAGATCGGACAGGGGCTCTGGAAACACCATATATTTT

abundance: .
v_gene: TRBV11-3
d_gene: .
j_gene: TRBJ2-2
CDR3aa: CASSGRYTNTGELFF
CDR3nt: TGTGCCAGCAGCGGTCGATATACGAACACCGGGGAGCTGTTTTTT

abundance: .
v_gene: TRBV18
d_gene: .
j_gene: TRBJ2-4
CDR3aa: CASSPQVGSDIQYF
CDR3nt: TGTGCCAGCTCACCACAGGTGGGATCGGACATTCAGTACTTC

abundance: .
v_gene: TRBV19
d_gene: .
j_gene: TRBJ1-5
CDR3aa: CASTSGSLSNQPQHF
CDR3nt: TGTGCCAGTACCTCCGGGTCCTTGAGCAATCAGCCCCAGCATTTT

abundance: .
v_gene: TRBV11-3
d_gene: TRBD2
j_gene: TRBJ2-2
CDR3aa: CASSLPTSGVNTGELFF
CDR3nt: TGTGCCAGCAGCTTGCCTACTAGCGGGGTAAACACCGGGGAGCTGTTTTTT

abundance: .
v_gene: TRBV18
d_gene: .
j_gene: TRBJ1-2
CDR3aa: CASSPAGDRGYTF
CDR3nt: TGTGCCAGCTCACCAGCAGGGGATCGGGGCTACACCTTC

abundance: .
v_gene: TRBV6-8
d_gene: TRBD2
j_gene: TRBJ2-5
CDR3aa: CASSSLAGGKETQYF
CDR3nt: TGTGCCAGCAGTTCGTTAGCGGGGGGCAAAGAGACCCAGTACTTC

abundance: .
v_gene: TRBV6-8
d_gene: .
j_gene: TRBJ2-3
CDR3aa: CASSANPLTSTDTQYF
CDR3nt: TGTGCCAGCAGTGCCAACCCCTTAACTAGCACAGATACGCAGTATTTT

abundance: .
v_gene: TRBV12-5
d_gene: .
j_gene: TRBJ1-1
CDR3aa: CASRTYTEAFF
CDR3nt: TGTGCCAGCCGCACGTACACTGAAGCTTTCTTT

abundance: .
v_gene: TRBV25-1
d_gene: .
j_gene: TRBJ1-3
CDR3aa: CASSVKGNTIYF
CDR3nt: TGTGCCAGCAGTGTGAAAGGAAACACCATATATTTT

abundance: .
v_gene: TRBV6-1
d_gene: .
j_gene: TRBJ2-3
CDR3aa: CASSEGISRNTQYF
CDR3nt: TGTGCCAGCAGTGAAGGGATATCCAGAAATACGCAGTATTTT

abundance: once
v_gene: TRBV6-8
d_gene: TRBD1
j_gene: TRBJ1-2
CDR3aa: CASSRYGTGYGYTF
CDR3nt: TGTGCCAGCAGTAGATACGGGACAGGGTATGGCTACACCTTC

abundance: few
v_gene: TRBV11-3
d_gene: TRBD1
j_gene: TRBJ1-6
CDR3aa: CASSGGDRGLSPLHF
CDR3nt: TGTGCCAGCAGCGGTGGGGACAGGGGACTTTCACCCCTCCACTTT

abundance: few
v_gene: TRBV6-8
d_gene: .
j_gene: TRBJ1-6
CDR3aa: CASSDTLIQPTYNSPLHF
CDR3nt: TGTGCCAGCAGTGACACTCTAATACAGCCGACCTATAATTCACCCCTCCACTTT

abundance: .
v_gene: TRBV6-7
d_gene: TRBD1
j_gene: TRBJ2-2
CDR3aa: CASSRDRTNTGELFF
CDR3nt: TGTGCCAGCAGTCGGGACAGGACAAACACCGGGGAGCTGTTTTTT

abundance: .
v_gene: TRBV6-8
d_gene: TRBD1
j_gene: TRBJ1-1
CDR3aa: CAIREQGALNTEAFF
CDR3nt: TGTGCCATCAGGGAACAGGGGGCTCTGAACACTGAAGCTTTCTTT

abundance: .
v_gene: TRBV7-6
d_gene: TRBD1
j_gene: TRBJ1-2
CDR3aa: CASSLGGQGAYGYTF
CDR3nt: TGTGCCAGCAGCTTAGGGGGACAGGGGGCCTATGGCTACACCTTC

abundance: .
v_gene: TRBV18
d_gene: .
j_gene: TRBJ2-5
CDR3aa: CASSDRWGRETQYF
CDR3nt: TGTGCCAGCTCCGACCGCTGGGGCCGTGAGACCCAGTACTTC

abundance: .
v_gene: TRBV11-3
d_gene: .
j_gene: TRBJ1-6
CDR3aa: CASSLVMGDSPLHF
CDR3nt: TGTGCCAGCAGCTTGGTGATGGGGGACTCACCCCTCCACTTT

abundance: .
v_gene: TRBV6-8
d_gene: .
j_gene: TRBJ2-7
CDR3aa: CASSYRVKAPAGEQYF
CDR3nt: TGTGCCAGCAGTTACAGGGTAAAAGCCCCGGCGGGGGAGCAGTACTTC

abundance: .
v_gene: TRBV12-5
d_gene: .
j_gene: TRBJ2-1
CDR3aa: CASGSGDARDNEQFF
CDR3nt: TGTGCTAGTGGCTCAGGGGATGCCCGGGACAATGAGCAGTTCTTC

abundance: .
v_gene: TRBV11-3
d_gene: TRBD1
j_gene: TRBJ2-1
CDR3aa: CASSLNQGEYNEQFF
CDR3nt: TGTGCCAGCAGCTTAAACCAGGGGGAGTACAATGAGCAGTTCTTC

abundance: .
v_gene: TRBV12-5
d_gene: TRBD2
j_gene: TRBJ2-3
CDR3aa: CASGLQRGLKTDTQYF
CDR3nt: TGTGCTAGTGGTTTGCAGCGGGGGTTGAAAACAGATACGCAGTATTTT

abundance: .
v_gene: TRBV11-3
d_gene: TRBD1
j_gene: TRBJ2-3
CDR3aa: CASSLTGQGLTDTQYF
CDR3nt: TGTGCCAGCAGCTTGACGGGACAGGGGTTAACAGATACGCAGTATTTT

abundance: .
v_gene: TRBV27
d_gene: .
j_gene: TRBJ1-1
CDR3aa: CASSSLMGLNTEAFF
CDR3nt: TGTGCCAGCAGCTCCTTAATGGGCCTGAACACTGAAGCTTTCTTT

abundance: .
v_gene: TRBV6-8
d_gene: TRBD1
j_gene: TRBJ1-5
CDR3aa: CASRGTGDQPQHF
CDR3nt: TGTGCCAGCAGAGGGACAGGGGATCAGCCCCAGCATTTT

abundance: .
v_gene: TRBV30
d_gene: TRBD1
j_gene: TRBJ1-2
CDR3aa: CAWTRGDRGSADGYTF
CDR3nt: TGTGCCTGGACCCGCGGGGACAGGGGCTCGGCGGACGGCTACACCTTC

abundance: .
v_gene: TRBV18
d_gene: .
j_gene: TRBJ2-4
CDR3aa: CASSSAPPNIQYF
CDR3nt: TGTGCCAGCTCGTCGGCGCCCCCTAACATTCAGTACTTC

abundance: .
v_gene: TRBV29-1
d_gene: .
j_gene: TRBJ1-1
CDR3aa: CSVVEGATEAFF
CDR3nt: TGCAGCGTTGTGGAAGGGGCCACTGAAGCTTTCTTT

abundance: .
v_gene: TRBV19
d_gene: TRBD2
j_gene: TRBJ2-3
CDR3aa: CASSILAGVSDTQYF
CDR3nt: TGTGCCAGTAGTATTCTAGCGGGAGTCTCAGATACGCAGTATTTT

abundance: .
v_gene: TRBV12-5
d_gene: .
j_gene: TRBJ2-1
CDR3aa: CATSPQGTYNEQFF
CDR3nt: TGTGCCACCAGCCCGCAAGGGACCTACAATGAGCAGTTCTTC

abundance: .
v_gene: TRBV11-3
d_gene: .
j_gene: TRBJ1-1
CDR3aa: CASSLETPPNTEAFF
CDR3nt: TGTGCCAGCAGCTTAGAGACACCCCCGAACACTGAAGCTTTCTTT

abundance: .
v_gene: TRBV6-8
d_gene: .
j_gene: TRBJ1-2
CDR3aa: CASASGPNTYGYTF
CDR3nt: TGTGCCAGCGCCTCAGGACCCAACACCTATGGCTACACCTTC

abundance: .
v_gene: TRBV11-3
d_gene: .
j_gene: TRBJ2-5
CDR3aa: CASSFVRDTQETQYF
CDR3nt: TGTGCCAGCAGCTTCGTACGGGACACCCAAGAGACCCAGTACTTC

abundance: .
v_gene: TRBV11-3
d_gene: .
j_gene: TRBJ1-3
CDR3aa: CASSLVTSGNTIYF
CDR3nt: TGTGCCAGCAGCTTAGTTACCTCTGGAAACACCATATATTTT

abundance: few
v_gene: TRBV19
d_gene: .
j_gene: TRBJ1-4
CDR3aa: CASSPGPLGEKLFF
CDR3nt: TGTGCCAGTAGCCCGGGACCCCTGGGTGAAAAACTGTTTTTT

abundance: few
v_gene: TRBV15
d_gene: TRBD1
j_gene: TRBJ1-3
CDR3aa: CATSWIPPTGGRDTIYF
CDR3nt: TGTGCCACCAGTTGGATTCCCCCGACAGGGGGAAGAGACACCATATATTTT

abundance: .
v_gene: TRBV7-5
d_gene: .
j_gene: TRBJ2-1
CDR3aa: CASTRGGPGLYNEQFF
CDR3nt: TGTGCCAGCACGCGGGGAGGGCCGGGACTGTACAATGAGCAGTTCTTC

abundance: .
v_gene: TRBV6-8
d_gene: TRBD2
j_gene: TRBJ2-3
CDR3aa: CASSSRRLAGSTDTQYF
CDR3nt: TGTGCCAGCAGTTCCCGTCGACTAGCGGGAAGCACAGATACGCAGTATTTT

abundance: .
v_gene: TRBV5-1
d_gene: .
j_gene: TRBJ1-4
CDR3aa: CASSLEGTGEKLFF
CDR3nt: TGCGCCAGCAGCTTGGAGGGTACTGGTGAAAAACTGTTTTTT

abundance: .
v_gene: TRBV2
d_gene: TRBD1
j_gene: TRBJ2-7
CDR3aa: CASSEAGTAYEQYF
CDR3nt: TGTGCCAGCAGTGAAGCCGGGACAGCCTACGAGCAGTACTTC

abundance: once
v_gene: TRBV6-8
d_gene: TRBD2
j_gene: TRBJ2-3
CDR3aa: CASGLDFRDTQYF
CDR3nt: TGTGCCAGTGGACTAGATTTCCGGGATACGCAGTATTTT

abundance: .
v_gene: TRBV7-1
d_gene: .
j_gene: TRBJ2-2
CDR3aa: CASSPTRPGELFF
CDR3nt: TGTGCCAGCAGCCCCACCCGGCCCGGGGAGCTGTTTTTT